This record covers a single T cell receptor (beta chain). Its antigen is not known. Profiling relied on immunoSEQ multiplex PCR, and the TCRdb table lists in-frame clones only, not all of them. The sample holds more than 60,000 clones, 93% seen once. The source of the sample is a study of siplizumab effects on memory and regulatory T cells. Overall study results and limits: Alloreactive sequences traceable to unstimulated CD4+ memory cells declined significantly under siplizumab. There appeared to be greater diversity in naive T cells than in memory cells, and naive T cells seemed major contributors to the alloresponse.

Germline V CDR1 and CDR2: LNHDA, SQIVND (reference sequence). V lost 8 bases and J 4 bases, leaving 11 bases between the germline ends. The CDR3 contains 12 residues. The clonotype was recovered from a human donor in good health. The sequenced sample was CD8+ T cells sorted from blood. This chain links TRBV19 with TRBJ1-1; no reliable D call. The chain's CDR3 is CASLAGFTEAFF. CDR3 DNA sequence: TGTGCCAGTTTGGCGGGGTTCACTGAAGCTTTCTTT.